The clone carrying this TCR beta chain was detected ten times or more. Its cognate antigen is unknown. Germline loops: CDR1 SGHRS, CDR2 YFSETQ. The V and J ends lost 3 bases and 0 bases, in that order; junction bases with no gene match: 6. This CDR3 has 16 amino acids. A library of TCRbeta sequences, prepared with unique molecular identifiers, was generated. TCRdb recomputed calls from the PCR reads with MiXCR, one row per CDR3 protein. The table records hundreds of thousands of distinct CDR3 sequences, less than 15% of them present only once. The sample originates from a study of T-cell reconstitution after alpha-beta-depleted transplantation in children. Study-wide findings and caveats: Two months or so post-transplant, alpha-beta T cells reportedly derived from several hundred expanded graft clones. At day 60, the high TCRbeta diversity found in some patients originated from recipient T cells and thymic progenitors that had survived. T-cell counts and diversity at one year post-transplant came mainly from newly produced T cells.

This specimen consisted of PBMCs, obtained before TCRalphabeta/CD19-depleted stem cell transplant. The rearrangement joins TRBV5-1 to TRBJ1-2; 9 bases are shared with TRBD1. The receptor comes from a girl between 2 and 10 years old with congenital amegakaryocytic thrombocytopenia, due to receive a stem cell transplant. The CDR3 spells CASSWDRESTNYGYTF. The CDR3 DNA follows: TGCGCCAGCAGCTGGGACAGGGAATCAACTAACTATGGCTACACCTTC.